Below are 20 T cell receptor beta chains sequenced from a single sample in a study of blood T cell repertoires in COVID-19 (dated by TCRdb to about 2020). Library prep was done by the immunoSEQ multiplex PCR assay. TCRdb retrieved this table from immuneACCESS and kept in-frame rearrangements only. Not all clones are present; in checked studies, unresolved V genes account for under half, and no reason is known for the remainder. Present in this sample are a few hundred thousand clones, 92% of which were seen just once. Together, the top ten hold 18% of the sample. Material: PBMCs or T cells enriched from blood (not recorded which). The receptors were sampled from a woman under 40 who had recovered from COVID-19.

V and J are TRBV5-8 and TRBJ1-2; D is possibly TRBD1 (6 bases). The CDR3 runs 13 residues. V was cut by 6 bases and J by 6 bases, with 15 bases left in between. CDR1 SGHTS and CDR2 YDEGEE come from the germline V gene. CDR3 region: CASTRGKFDGYTF. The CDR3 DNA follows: TGTGCCAGCACCAGGGGTAAATTCGATGGCTACACCTTC.

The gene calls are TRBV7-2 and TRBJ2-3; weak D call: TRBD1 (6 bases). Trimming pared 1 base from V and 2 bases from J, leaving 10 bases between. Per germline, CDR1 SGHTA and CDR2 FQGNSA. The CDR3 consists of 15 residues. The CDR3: CASSLGGPNTDTQYF. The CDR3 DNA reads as TGTGCCAGCAGCTTAGGGGGGCCCAACACAGATACGCAGTATTTT.

CDR3: CASSASGVWNNEQFF. CDR3 in DNA: TGTGCCAGCAGTGCCTCAGGGGTATGGAACAATGAGCAGTTCTTC. V usage is TRBV28 and J usage is TRBJ2-1, with a weak D call TRBD1 (6 bases). The CDR3 extends over 15 amino acids. Trimming shortened V by 5 bases and J by 5 bases, and 16 bases separated the two germline ends. The germline V gene encodes CDR1 MDHEN and CDR2 SYDVKM.

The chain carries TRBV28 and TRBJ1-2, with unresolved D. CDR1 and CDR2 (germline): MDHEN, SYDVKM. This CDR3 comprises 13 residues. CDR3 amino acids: CACEGRRYYGYTF. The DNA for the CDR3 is TGTGCATGTGAGGGCAGGCGATACTATGGCTACACCTTC.

In nucleotides, the CDR3 is TGTGCCACCAGCAGAGATCTCGGGGGGTACTATGGCTACACCTTC. Translated, it gives CATSRDLGGYYGYTF. The chain is built from TRBV15 and TRBJ1-2, with D possibly TRBD1 on 5 matching bases. The V end lost 0 bases, the J end lost 3 bases, and 11 bases lay between the germline ends. The CDR3 spans 15 residues. The V gene's germline CDR1 is LNHNV and CDR2 YYDKDF (reference sequence).

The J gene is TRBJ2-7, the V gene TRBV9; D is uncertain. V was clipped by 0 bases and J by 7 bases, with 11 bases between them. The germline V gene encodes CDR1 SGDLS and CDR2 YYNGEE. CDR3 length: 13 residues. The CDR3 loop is CASSVGQVAEQYF. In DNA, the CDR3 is TGTGCCAGCAGCGTAGGTCAGGTTGCAGAGCAGTACTTC.

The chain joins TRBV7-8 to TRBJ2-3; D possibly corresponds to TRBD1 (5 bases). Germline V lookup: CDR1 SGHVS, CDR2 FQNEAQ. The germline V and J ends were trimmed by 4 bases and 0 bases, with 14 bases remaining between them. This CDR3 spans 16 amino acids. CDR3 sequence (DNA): TGTGCCAGCAGCTCGACAGTTTCCGCTAGCACAGATACGCAGTATTTT. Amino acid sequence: CASSSTVSASTDTQYF. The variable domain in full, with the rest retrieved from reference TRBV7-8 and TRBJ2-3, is GAGVSQSPRYKVAKRGQDVALRCDPISGHVSLFWYQQALGQGPEFLTYFQNEAQLDKSGLPSDRFFAERPEGSVSTLKIQRTQQEDSAVYLCASSSTVSASTDTQYFGPGTRLTVL.

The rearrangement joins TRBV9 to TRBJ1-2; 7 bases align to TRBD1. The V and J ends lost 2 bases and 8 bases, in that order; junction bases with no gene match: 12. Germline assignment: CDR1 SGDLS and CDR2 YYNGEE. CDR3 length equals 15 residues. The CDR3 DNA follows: TGTGCCAGCAGCGTCTCGGACAGGTTTGGTCGCGGCTACACCTTC. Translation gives CASSVSDRFGRGYTF.

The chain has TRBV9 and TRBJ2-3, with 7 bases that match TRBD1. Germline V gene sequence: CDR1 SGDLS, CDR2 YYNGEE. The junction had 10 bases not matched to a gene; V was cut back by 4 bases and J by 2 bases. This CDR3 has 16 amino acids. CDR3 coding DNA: TGTGCCAGCAGCCCTACCCCGGGACAGCACACAGATACGCAGTATTTT. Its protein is CASSPTPGQHTDTQYF.

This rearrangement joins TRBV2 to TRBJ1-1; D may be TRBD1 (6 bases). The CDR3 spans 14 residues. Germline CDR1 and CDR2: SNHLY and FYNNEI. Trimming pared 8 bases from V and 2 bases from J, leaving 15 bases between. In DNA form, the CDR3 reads TGTGCCAGCTCAAAGGGGGGGCCCAACACTGAAGCTTTCTTT. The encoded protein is CASSKGGPNTEAFF.

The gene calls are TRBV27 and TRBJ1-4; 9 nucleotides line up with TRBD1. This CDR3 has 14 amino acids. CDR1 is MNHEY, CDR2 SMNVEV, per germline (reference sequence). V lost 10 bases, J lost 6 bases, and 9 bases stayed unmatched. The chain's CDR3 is CATQGQGPYEKLFF. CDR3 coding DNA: TGTGCCACCCAGGGACAGGGCCCATATGAAAAACTGTTTTTT.

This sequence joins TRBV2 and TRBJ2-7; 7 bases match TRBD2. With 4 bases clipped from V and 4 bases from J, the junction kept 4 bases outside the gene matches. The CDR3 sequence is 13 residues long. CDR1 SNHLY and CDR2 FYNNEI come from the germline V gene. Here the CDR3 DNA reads TGTGCCAGCAGTGTCGGTAGCGGGTACGAGCAGTACTTC. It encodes CASSVGSGYEQYF. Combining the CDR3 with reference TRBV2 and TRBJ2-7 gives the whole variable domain EPEVTQTPSHQVTQMGQEVILRCVPISNHLYFYWYRQILGQKVEFLVSFYNNEISEKSEIFDDQFSVERPDGSNFTLKIRSTKLEDSAMYFCASSVGSGYEQYFGPGTRLTVT.

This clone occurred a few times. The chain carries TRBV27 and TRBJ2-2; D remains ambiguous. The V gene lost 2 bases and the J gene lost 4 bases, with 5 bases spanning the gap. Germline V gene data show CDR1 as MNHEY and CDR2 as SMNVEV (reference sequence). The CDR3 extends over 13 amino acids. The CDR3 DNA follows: TGTGCCAGCAGTTTAGACATCACCGGGGAGCTGTTTTTT. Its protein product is CASSLDITGELFF.

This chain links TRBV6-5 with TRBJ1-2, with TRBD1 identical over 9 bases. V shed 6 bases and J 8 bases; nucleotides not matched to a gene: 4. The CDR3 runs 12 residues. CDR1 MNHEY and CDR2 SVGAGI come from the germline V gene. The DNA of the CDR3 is TGTGCCAGCAGACGGACAGGGGAGGGCTACACCTTC. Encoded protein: CASRRTGEGYTF.

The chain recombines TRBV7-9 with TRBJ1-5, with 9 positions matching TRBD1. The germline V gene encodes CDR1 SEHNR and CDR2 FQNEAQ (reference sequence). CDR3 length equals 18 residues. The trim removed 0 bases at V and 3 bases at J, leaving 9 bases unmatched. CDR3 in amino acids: CASSLARGTGRDNQPQHF. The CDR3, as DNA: TGTGCCAGCAGCTTAGCTAGGGGGACAGGGAGGGACAATCAGCCCCAGCATTTT. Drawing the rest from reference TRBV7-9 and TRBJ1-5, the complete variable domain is DTGVSQNPRHKITKRGQNVTFRCDPISEHNRLYWYRQTLGQGPEFLTYFQNEAQLEKSRLLSDRFSAERPKGSFSTLEIQRTEQGDSAMYLCASSLARGTGRDNQPQHFGDGTRLSIL.

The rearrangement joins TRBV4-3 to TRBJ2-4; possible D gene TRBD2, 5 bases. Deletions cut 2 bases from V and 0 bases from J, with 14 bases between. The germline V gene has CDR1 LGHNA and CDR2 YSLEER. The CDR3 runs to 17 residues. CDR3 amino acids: CASSQPKREGAKNIQYF. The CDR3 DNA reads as TGCGCCAGCAGCCAACCAAAACGAGAGGGAGCCAAAAACATTCAGTACTTC.

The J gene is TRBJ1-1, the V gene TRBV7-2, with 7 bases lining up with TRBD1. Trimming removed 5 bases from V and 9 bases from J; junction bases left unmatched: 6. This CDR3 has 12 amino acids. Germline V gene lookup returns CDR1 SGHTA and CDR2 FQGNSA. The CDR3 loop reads CASSVRTGQAFF. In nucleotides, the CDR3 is TGTGCCAGCAGCGTACGGACAGGCCAAGCTTTCTTT.

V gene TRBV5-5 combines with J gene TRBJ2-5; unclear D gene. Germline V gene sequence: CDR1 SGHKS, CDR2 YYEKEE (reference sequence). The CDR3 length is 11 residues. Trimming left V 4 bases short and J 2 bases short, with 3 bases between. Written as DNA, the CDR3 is TGTGCCAGCAGCCTGCAAGAGACCCAGTACTTC. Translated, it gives CASSLQETQYF.

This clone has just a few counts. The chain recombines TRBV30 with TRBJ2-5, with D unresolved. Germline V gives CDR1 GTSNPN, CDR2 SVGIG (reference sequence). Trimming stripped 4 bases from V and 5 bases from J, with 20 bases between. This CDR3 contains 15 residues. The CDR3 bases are TGTGCCTGGACCCATTCCTTGGGCCCTGGGGAGACCCAGTACTTC. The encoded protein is CAWTHSLGPGETQYF.

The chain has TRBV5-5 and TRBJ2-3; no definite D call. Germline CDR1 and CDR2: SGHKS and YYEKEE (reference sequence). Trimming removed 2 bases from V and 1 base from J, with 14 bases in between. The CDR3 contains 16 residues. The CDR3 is CASSLNPFPGTDTQYF. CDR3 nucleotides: TGTGCCAGCAGCTTAAATCCTTTTCCGGGCACAGATACGCAGTATTTT.